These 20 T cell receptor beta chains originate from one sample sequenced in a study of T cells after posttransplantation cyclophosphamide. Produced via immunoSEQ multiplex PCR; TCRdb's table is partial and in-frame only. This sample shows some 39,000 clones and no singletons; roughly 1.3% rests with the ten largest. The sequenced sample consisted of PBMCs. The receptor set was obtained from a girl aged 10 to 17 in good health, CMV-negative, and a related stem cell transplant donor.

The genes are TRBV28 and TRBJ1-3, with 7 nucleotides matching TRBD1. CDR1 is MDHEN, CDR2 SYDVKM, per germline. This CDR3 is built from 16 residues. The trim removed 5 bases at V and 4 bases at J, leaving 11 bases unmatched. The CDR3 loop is CASSPNDRARGNTIYF. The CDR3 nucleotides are TGTGCCAGCAGTCCGAACGACAGGGCGAGGGGAAACACCATATATTTT.

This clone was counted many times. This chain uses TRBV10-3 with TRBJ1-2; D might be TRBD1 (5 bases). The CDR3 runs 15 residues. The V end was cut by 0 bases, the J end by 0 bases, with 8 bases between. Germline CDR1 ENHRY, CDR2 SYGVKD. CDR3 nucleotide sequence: TGTGCCATCAGTGAGTCGACGGGGGCTAACTATGGCTACACCTTC. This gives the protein CAISESTGANYGYTF.

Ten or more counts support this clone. CDR3 region: CASSSQTYEQYF. The DNA for the CDR3 is TGTGCCAGCAGTTCGCAGACCTACGAGCAGTACTTC. V usage is TRBV2 and J usage is TRBJ2-7; D call uncertain. Trimming stripped 5 bases from V and 2 bases from J, with 7 bases between. Germline V CDR1 and CDR2: SNHLY, FYNNEI. CDR3 length: 12 amino acids.

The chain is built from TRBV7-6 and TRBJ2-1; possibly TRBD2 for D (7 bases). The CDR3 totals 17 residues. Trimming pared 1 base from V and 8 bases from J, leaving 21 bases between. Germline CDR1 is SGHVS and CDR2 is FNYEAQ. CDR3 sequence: CASSLGVGGGRFDEQFF. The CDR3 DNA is TGTGCCAGCAGCTTAGGAGTAGGGGGGGGGCGTTTCGATGAGCAGTTCTTC.

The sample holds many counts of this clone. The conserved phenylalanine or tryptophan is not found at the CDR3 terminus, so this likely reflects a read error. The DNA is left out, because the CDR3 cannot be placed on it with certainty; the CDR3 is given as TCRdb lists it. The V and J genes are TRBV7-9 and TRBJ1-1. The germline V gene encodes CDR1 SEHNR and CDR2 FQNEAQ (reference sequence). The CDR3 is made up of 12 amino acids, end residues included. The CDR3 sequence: CASSSYSGRVES.

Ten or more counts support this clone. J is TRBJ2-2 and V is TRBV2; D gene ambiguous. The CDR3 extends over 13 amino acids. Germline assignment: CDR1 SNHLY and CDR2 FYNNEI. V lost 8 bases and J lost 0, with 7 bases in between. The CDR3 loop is CASRVTNTGELFF. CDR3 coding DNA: TGTGCCAGCCGGGTTACGAACACCGGGGAGCTGTTTTTT.

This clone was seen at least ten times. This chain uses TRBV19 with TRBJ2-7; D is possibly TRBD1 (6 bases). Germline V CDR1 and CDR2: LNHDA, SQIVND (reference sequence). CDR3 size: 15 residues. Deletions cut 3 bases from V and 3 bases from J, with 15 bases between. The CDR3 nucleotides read TGTGCCAGTAGTATTCGGGACACCGGTGTCTACGAGCAGTACTTC. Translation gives CASSIRDTGVYEQYF.

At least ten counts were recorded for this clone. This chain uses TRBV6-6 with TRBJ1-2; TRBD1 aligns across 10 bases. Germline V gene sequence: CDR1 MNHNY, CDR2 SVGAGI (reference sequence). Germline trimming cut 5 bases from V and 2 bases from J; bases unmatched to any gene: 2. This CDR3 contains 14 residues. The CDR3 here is CASSPGQGNYGYTF. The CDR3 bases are TGTGCCAGCAGTCCGGGACAGGGGAACTATGGCTACACCTTC.

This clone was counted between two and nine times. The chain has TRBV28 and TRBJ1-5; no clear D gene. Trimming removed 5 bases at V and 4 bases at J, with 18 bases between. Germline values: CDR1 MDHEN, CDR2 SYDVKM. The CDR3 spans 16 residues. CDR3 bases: TGTGCCAGCAGTAGAACCGGGTCCCCGACGAATCAGCCCCAGCATTTT. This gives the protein CASSRTGSPTNQPQHF.

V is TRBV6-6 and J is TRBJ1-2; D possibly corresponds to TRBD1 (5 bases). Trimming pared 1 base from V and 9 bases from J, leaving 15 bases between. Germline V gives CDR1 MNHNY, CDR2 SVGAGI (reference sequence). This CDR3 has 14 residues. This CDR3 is CASSYFRDGGSYTF. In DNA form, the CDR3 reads TGTGCCAGCAGTTACTTCCGGGACGGAGGGAGCTACACCTTC.

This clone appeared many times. The CDR3 sequence is CSVSWQVYGYTF. The CDR3 nucleotides read TGCAGCGTTTCCTGGCAGGTCTATGGCTACACCTTC. The V gene is TRBV29-1, the J gene TRBJ1-2, with D hard to call. Per germline, CDR1 SQVTM and CDR2 ANQGSEA. Trimming shortened V by 5 bases and J by 4 bases, and 11 bases separated the two germline ends. The CDR3 is made up of 12 amino acids.

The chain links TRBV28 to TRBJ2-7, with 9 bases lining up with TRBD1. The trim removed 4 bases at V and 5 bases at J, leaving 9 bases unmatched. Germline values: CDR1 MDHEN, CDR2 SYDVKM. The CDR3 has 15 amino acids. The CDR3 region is CASSSNPGTGNEQYF. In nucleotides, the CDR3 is TGTGCCAGCAGTTCCAATCCCGGGACAGGGAACGAGCAGTACTTC.

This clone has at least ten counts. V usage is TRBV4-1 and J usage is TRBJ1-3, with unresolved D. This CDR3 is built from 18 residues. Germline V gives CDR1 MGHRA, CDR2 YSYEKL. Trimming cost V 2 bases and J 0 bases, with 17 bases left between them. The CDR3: CASSQPMRVRGSGNTIYF. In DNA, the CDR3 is TGCGCCAGCAGCCAACCTATGAGGGTCCGGGGCTCTGGAAACACCATATATTTT.

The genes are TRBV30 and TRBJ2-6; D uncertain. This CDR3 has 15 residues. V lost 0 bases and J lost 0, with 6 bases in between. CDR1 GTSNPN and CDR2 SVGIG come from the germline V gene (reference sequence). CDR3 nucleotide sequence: TGTGCCTGGAGTGTGTTCAGCTCTGGGGCCAACGTCCTGACTTTC. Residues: CAWSVFSSGANVLTF.

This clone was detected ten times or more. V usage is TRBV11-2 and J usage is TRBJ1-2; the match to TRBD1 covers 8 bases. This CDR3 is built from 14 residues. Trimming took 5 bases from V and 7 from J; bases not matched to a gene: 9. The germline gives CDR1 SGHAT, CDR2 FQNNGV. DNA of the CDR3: TGTGCCAGCAGCCGCATGGAACAGGGGGTTGGCTACACCTTC. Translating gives CASSRMEQGVGYTF.

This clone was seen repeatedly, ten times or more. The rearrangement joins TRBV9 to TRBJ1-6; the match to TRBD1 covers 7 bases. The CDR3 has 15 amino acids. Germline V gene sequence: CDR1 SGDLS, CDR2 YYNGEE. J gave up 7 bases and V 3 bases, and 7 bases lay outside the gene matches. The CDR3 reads CASSEGSGGNSPLHF. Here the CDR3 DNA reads TGTGCCAGCAGCGAGGGTTCAGGGGGGAATTCACCCCTCCACTTT.

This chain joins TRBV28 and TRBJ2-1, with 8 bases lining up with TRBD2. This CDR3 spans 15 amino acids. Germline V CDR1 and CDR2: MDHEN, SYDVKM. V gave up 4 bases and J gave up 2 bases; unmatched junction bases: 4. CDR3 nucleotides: TGTGCCAGCAGTTGGGGGCGGGGGGCCTACAATGAGCAGTTCTTC. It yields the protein CASSWGRGAYNEQFF.

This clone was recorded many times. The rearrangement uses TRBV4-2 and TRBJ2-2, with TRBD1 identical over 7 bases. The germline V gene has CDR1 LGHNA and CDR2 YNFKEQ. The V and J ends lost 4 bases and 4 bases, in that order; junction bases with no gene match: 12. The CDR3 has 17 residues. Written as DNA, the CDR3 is TGTGCCAGCAGCCGAGGCCCGACAGGGACCCTCACCGGGGAGCTGTTTTTT. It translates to CASSRGPTGTLTGELFF.

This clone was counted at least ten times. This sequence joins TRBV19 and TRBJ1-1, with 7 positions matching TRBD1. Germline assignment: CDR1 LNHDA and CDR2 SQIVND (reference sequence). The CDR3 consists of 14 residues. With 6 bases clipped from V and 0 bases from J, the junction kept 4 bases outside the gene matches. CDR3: CASSGQVMNTEAFF. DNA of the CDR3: TGTGCCAGTAGCGGACAGGTTATGAACACTGAAGCTTTCTTT.

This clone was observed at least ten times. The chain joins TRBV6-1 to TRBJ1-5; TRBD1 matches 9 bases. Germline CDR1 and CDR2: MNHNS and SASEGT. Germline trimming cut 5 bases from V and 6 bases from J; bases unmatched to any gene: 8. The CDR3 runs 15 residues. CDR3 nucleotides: TGTGCCAGCAGTCCTAATACAGGGGGCAGTCAGCCCCAGCATTTT. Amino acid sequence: CASSPNTGGSQPQHF.